This T cell receptor (beta chain) was documented in a study of CD8 T cells in ankylosing spondylitis. Study results and limitations: Blood from ankylosing spondylitis patients appeared to carry a characteristic roughly eight-variant TCR beta motif.

Points on this clonotype: Its antigen remains unidentified.

TCRdb processed the 5' RACE reads anew with MiXCR; each CDR3 protein has one entry. The sample carries more than 650,000 distinct CDR3 sequences, approximately 12% recorded once. V dropped 4 bases and J dropped 4 bases, with 18 bases sitting between them. The germline V gene has CDR1 SGHRS and CDR2 YFSETQ. The CDR3 loop spans 15 amino acids. The chain has TRBV5-1 and TRBJ2-7; tentatively, D is TRBD1 or TRBD2 (6 bases each). Sequencing input: blood, either unsorted or a sorted T cell fraction (not recorded which). The TCR comes from a male donor with ankylosing spondylitis. CDR3 loop: CASSRGGGDPYEQYF. The CDR3 region has the DNA TGCGCCAGCAGCCGAGGGGGAGGAGATCCTTACGAGCAGTACTTC.